This entry features one T cell receptor beta chain sequence. The assay was immunoSEQ multiplex PCR, and TCRdb's table has in-frame clones only and misses some. The sample yields about 53,000 clones, 92% seen once. These data come from a study of T cell changes during pregnancy in multiple sclerosis. Looked up from germline, CDR1 is SGHNT and CDR2 is YENEEA. Trimming removed 1 base from V and 0 bases from J; junction bases left unmatched: 4. The CDR3 runs to 16 residues. The receptor comes from a female donor with multiple sclerosis, enrolled in a pregnancy study. The starting material was CD4+ T cells from peripheral blood mononuclear cells, obtained in the third trimester of pregnancy. The chain combines TRBV11-3 with TRBJ2-5, with 8 nucleotides matching TRBD1. The CDR3 loop reads CASSLGQGSYQETQYF. The CDR3 nucleotides are TGTGCCAGCAGCTTAGGACAGGGGTCTTACCAAGAGACCCAGTACTTC.